The T cell receptor (beta chain) described here comes from a study of metastatic and nonmetastatic thyroid tumors. Overall study context: Repertoire data that came from the blood and tumor or nodule tissue of malignant and benign thyroid patients were compared. Study-level results: Significantly greater TCR beta diversity was reportedly found in malignant thyroid tumors than in benign nodules (in blood and tumor).

This clone was seen many times. What it recognizes is unknown. The CDR3 runs to 13 residues. Germline assignment: CDR1 WSHSY and CDR2 SAAADI. V lost 6 bases, J lost 0 bases, and 7 bases lay in between. The authors' processing: Clinicopathological groups supplied CDR3 differences that were used to build a distant-metastasis classifier for papillary thyroid cancer. TCRdb re-processed the PCR reads through MiXCR. What appears here as the V and J calls and clone size reflects TCRdb's work, not the paper's. The table shows under 100,000 clones, with around 9.1% occurring only once. There were no patients who had received any treatment before thyroid surgery.

The source of this sequence is a female donor with papillary thyroid cancer or a benign thyroid nodule (not recorded which). Some clones in this sample may be carry-over from other donors' samples. The rearrangement joins TRBV10-2 to TRBJ2-3; no clear D. The sequencing input was blood. The CDR3 protein is CASRDLSTDTQYF. The DNA of the CDR3 is TGCGCCAGCAGAGACCTTAGCACAGATACGCAGTATTTT.